The rows below give T cell receptor beta chains drawn from one sample of a study of Ad26.COV2.S vaccination and SARS-CoV-2 variants. Produced via immunoSEQ multiplex PCR; TCRdb's table is partial and in-frame only. Of 440,000 or so clones in the sample, less than 95% were seen once. The sample was peripheral blood, taken in a trial of Ad26.COV2.S vaccine versus placebo. The receptors come from a person between 18 and 59 years old who received the Ad26.COV2.S COVID-19 vaccine or a placebo. Both conserved end residues are part of each CDR3. A D gene is named only where the DNA matches it firmly. Not all rows give a size; the values are once, few, many and, for expanded clones, a class.

clone_size d_call j_call v_call cdr3_aa cdr3_nt
. TRBD2 TRBJ2-7 TRBV5-1 CASSLVLAGVYEQYF TGCGCCAGCAGCTTGGTTCTAGCGGGAGTGTACGAGCAGTACTTC
. . TRBJ1-5 TRBV29-1 CSVGDGSNQPQHF TGCAGCGTTGGGGACGGTAGCAATCAGCCCCAGCATTTT
. . TRBJ2-5 TRBV10-3 CASSTSGETQYF TGTGCCTCCTCCACCAGCGGAGAGACCCAGTACTTC
. . TRBJ1-2 TRBV7-9 CASSLKVVEALQYSGYTF TGTGCCAGCAGCTTAAAGGTGGTAGAGGCCCTCCAATACTCTGGCTACACCTTC
once . TRBJ2-5 TRBV7-2 CASSSGETQYF TGTGCCAGCAGCTCGGGAGAGACCCAGTACTTC
. TRBD1 TRBJ1-6 TRBV27 CASKEGDRGDSPLHF TGTGCCAGCAAAGAAGGGGACAGGGGGGATTCACCCCTCCACTTT
. TRBD2 TRBJ2-5 TRBV12-3/TRBV12-4 CASSTGLAGQQYF TGTGCCAGCAGTACCGGACTAGCGGGGCAACAGTACTTC
. TRBD1 TRBJ1-2 TRBV19 CASSIGRWGQDRGYGYTF TGTGCCAGTAGTATAGGAAGGTGGGGACAGGACCGGGGCTATGGCTACACCTTC
few TRBD1 TRBJ1-2 TRBV7-3 CASSSTGELSYTF TGTGCCAGCAGCTCGACAGGGGAGTTGAGCTACACCTTC
. . TRBJ2-7 TRBV4-2 CASSQDGGPPGPNSYEQYF TGTGCCAGCAGCCAAGATGGGGGCCCACCGGGCCCCAACTCCTACGAGCAGTACTTC
. . TRBJ2-4 TRBV5-1 CASSLRTPGNIQYF TGCGCCAGCAGCTTGCGCACCCCGGGGAACATTCAGTACTTC
few . TRBJ1-5 TRBV19 CASSTGRGNQPQHF TGTGCCAGTAGTACAGGACGGGGCAATCAGCCCCAGCATTTT
. . TRBJ1-4 TRBV5-8 CASRSSGATNEKLFF TGTGCCAGCAGATCATCAGGGGCAACTAATGAAAAACTGTTTTTT
. . TRBJ2-1 TRBV19 CASSISGTVYNEQFF TGTGCCAGTAGTATTAGCGGTACAGTCTACAATGAGCAGTTCTTC
. . TRBJ2-7 TRBV9 CASSVGGHPYYEQYF TGTGCCAGCAGCGTAGGGGGGCACCCTTACTACGAGCAGTACTTC
. . TRBJ2-7 TRBV3-1/TRBV3-2 CASSRDRDRYEQYF TGTGCCAGCAGCCGCGACCGGGACCGCTACGAGCAGTACTTC
. . TRBJ2-7 TRBV5-6 CASSLGHWSSYEQYF TGTGCCAGCAGCTTGGGTCACTGGAGCTCCTACGAGCAGTACTTC
. TRBD2 TRBJ2-7 TRBV28 CASSWPSGRAFEQYF TGTGCCAGCAGTTGGCCTAGCGGGAGGGCCTTTGAGCAGTACTTC
. TRBD1 TRBJ2-5 TRBV3-1/TRBV3-2 CASSQATGGETQYF TGTGCCAGCAGCCAGGCAACAGGGGGAGAGACCCAGTACTTC
once TRBD1 TRBJ1-1 TRBV5-1 CASSLEGTGRNTEAFF TGCGCCAGCAGCTTGGAAGGGACAGGGAGAAACACTGAAGCTTTCTTT
. TRBD1 TRBJ2-7 TRBV10-3 CAITRGQGYEQYF TGTGCCATCACCAGGGGGCAAGGATACGAGCAGTACTTC
. . TRBJ1-2 TRBV5-1 CASSLVGEGISGYTF TGCGCCAGCAGCTTGGTCGGGGAAGGTATATCTGGCTACACCTTC
. TRBD1 TRBJ2-7 TRBV7-8 CASSLSQGVGEQYF TGTGCCAGCAGCTTAAGCCAGGGGGTTGGCGAGCAGTACTTC
. TRBD2 TRBJ2-4 TRBV5-8 CASSLSLGGRAGGNIQYF TGTGCCAGCAGCTTGTCCCTCGGCGGGAGGGCCGGCGGAAACATTCAGTACTTC
. . TRBJ2-1 TRBV27 CASSLSPGRYNEQFF TGTGCCAGCAGTTTATCCCCGGGCCGCTACAATGAGCAGTTCTTC
. . TRBJ2-7 TRBV7-9 CASSLVGGASYEQYF TGTGCCAGCAGCTTAGTAGGGGGAGCCTCCTACGAGCAGTACTTC
. . TRBJ2-1 TRBV21-1 CASSKREGGGSSYNEQFF TGTGCCAGCAGCAAAAGGGAGGGCGGGGGGAGCTCCTACAATGAGCAGTTCTTC
. . TRBJ2-4 TRBV19 CASSTGLNIQYF TGTGCCAGTAGTACGGGGCTAAACATTCAGTACTTC
. TRBD2 TRBJ2-7 TRBV27 CASSFFREASYEQYF TGTGCCAGCAGTTTTTTTCGGGAGGCCTCCTACGAGCAGTACTTC
. TRBD1 TRBJ2-5 TRBV18 CASSPTGGVETQYF TGTGCCAGCTCACCGACAGGGGGCGTGGAGACCCAGTACTTC
. . TRBJ2-5 TRBV28 CASSLLASGQGIQETQYF TGTGCCAGCAGTTTACTCGCCAGCGGTCAGGGAATCCAAGAGACCCAGTACTTC
. . TRBJ2-2 TRBV7-8 CASSPRSNAVGTGELFF TGTGCCAGCAGCCCCCGGTCCAACGCCGTGGGCACCGGGGAGCTGTTTTTT
. . TRBJ2-1 TRBV9 CASSVEGRGNEQFF TGTGCCAGCAGCGTAGAGGGCAGAGGGAATGAGCAGTTCTTC
once . TRBJ1-6 TRBV28 CASSSSQGSSYNSPLHF TGTGCCAGCAGTTCGTCACAGGGTTCATCCTATAATTCACCCCTCCACTTT
. . TRBJ2-2 TRBV11-1 CASSYGRTGELFF TGTGCCAGCAGCTACGGACGGACCGGGGAGCTGTTTTTT
. TRBD2 TRBJ2-1 TRBV4-3 CASSQEAASGSDEQFF TGCGCCAGCAGCCAAGAGGCGGCTAGCGGGAGCGATGAGCAGTTCTTC
once . TRBJ2-2 TRBV7-3 CASSSWGIGGELFF TGTGCCAGCAGCTCCTGGGGTATCGGCGGGGAGCTGTTTTTT
. . TRBJ2-1 TRBV27 CASSRLVLGSYNEQFF TGTGCCAGCAGCCGACTAGTGTTAGGCTCCTACAATGAGCAGTTCTTC
. . TRBJ2-7 TRBV6-5 CATSLGTYEQYF TGTGCCACCAGTCTCGGAACCTACGAGCAGTACTTC
. . TRBJ1-3 TRBV18 CASSEGSSGNTIYF TGTGCCAGCTCAGAGGGGTCCTCTGGAAACACCATATATTTT
. TRBD1 TRBJ1-5 TRBV28 CASSPRAGTGQLNQPQHF TGTGCCAGCAGTCCCCGGGCTGGAACGGGACAGCTGAATCAGCCCCAGCATTTT
. TRBD1 TRBJ2-7 TRBV5-4 CASSLLRTGIYEQYF TGTGCCAGCAGCTTGTTAAGGACAGGGATTTACGAGCAGTACTTC
. . TRBJ2-7 TRBV15 CATSRDPAGSYEQYF TGTGCCACCAGCAGAGATCCGGCGGGATCCTACGAGCAGTACTTC
. TRBD1 TRBJ1-2 TRBV5-4 CASSLVGGGAGYGYTF TGTGCCAGCAGCTTGGTGGGAGGGGGCGCTGGCTATGGCTACACCTTC
once . TRBJ1-2 TRBV10-3 CAISTGHTGNYGYTF TGTGCCATCAGTACAGGGCATACAGGAAACTATGGCTACACCTTC
. TRBD1 TRBJ1-5 TRBV5-1 CASSWTGGDQPQHF TGCGCCAGCAGCTGGACAGGGGGCGATCAGCCCCAGCATTTT
. . TRBJ1-1 TRBV6-1 CASSEAGRMNTEAFF TGTGCCAGCAGTGAAGCCGGCAGAATGAACACTGAAGCTTTCTTT
. . TRBJ1-4 TRBV29-1 CSVEQGPNEKLFF TGCAGCGTTGAACAGGGGCCTAATGAAAAACTGTTTTTT
. . TRBJ1-5 TRBV6-6 CASSHREATRNQPQHF TGTGCCAGCAGCCACAGGGAAGCGACAAGAAATCAGCCCCAGCATTTT
. TRBD1 TRBJ2-1 TRBV5-4 CASSGGTGPRQEQFF TGTGCCAGCAGCGGGGGGACAGGCCCGAGACAGGAGCAGTTCTTC
. TRBD1 TRBJ1-2 TRBV4-2 CASSQARGGNYGYTF TGTGCCAGCAGCCAAGCCAGGGGGGGGAACTATGGCTACACCTTC
. TRBD1 TRBJ2-7 TRBV18 CASSPTRPQGDNEQYF TGTGCCAGCTCACCTACCAGACCTCAGGGGGACAACGAGCAGTACTTC
. . TRBJ1-2 TRBV4-2 CASSQGTGYGYTF TGTGCCAGCAGCCAAGGAACGGGCTATGGCTACACCTTC
. TRBD2 TRBJ2-7 TRBV7-8 CASSFNGNNFGLAGDEQYF TGTGCCAGCAGCTTCAATGGGAATAACTTCGGACTAGCGGGAGACGAGCAGTACTTC